A single T cell receptor beta chain is shown here with its context. Its antigen is unidentified. This sample is drawn from a study of T cell responses to AZD1222 COVID-19 vaccine. At the level of the study: Second-dose recipients at about 4 or about 12 weeks were treated as one pooled group.

Only in-frame clones appear in the TCRdb table, and some are missing; sequencing was by immunoSEQ multiplex PCR. The sample carries 35,000 to 45,000 clones, 60% to 85% recorded once. Trimming cost V 6 bases and J 8 bases, with 20 bases left between them. The CDR3 extends over 15 amino acids. Germline CDR1 reads MDHEN; CDR2 reads SYDVKM. Study results and caveats: Increased Spike-specific TCR breadth and depth were observed after two AZD1222 doses. Donors in the cohort were predominantly white British and more often female, and clonal diversity was possibly underestimated. Baseline seropositivity characterized only a handful of AZD1222 recipients.

Sequencing was performed on peripheral blood, taken on day 0 of AZD1222 vaccination. The chain links TRBV28 to TRBJ1-5; tentatively, D is TRBD1 (6 bases). This sequence was found in an adult in good health. The CDR3 spells CASSPWGGRAKPQHF. CDR3 bases: TGTGCCAGCAGCCCGTGGGGGGGGCGGGCCAAGCCCCAGCATTTT.